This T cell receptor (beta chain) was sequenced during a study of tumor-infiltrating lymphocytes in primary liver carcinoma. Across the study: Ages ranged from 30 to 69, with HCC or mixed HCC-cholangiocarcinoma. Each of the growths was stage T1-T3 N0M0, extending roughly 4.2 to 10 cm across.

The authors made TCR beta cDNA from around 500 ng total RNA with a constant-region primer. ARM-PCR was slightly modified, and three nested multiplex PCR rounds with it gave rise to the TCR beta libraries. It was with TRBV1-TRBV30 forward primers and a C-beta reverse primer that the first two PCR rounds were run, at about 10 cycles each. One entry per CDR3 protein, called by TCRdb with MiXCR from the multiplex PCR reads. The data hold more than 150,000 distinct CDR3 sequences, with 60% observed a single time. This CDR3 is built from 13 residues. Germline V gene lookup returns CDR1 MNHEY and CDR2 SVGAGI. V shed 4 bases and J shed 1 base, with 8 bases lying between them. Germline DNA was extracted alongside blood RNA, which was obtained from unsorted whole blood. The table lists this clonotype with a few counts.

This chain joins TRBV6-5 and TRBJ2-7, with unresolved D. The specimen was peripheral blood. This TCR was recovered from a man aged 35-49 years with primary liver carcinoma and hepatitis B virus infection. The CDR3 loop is CASSSGHSYEQYF. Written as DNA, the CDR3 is TGTGCCAGCAGTTCCGGCCATTCCTACGAGCAGTACTTC.